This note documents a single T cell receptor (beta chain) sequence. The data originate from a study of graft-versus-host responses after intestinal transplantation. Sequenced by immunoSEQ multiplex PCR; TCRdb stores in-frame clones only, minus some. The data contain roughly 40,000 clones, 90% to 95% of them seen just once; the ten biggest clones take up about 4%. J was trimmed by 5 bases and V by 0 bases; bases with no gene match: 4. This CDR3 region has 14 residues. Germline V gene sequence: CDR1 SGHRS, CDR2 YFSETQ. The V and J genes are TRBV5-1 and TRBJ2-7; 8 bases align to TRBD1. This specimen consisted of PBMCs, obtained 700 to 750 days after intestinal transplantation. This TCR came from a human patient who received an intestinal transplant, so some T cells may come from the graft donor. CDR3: CASSLDRTGNEQYF. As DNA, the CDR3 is TGCGCCAGCAGCTTGGACCGGACAGGGAACGAGCAGTACTTC.